The 9 T cell receptor beta chains presented below share a single source sample, sequenced in a study of PD-L1 blockade in urothelial cancer. Generated by immunoSEQ multiplex PCR, the TCRdb table keeps only in-frame clones and is missing some. The sample has some 120,000 clones; around 88% are singletons. Documented time point: peripheral blood 6 weeks after treatment start. This material consisted of PBMCs, taken around atezolizumab (anti-PD-L1) treatment. The source of these receptors is a man aged 55-75 years with urothelial cancer.

The V and J genes are TRBV27 and TRBJ1-1, with D maybe TRBD1 (5 bases). Germline lookup yields CDR1 MNHEY and CDR2 SMNVEV (reference sequence). The CDR3 sequence is 11 residues long. The V and J ends lost 7 bases and 4 bases respectively, with 7 bases between them. CDR3 residues: CASTGGTEAFF. The CDR3, as DNA: TGTGCCAGCACCGGGGGCACTGAAGCTTTCTTT.

The chain links TRBV4-1 to TRBJ2-4; 12 bases line up with TRBD2. The germline gives CDR1 MGHRA, CDR2 YSYEKL. This CDR3 contains 18 residues. The ends lost 5 bases at V and 7 bases at J; junction bases unmatched: 15. Written as DNA, the CDR3 is TGCGCCAGCAGCTCCAATACGGGGGCTAGCGGGGGGGCCAACATTCAGTACTTC. Its translation is CASSSNTGASGGANIQYF.

The chain joins TRBV19 to TRBJ1-2; TRBD1 might be the D (5 bases). Germline assignment: CDR1 LNHDA and CDR2 SQIVND (reference sequence). The ends were cut back, 8 bases at V and 4 bases at J, with 14 bases in the middle. This CDR3 has 13 amino acids. The CDR3 is CASRPWGGYGYTF. DNA of the CDR3: TGTGCCAGTCGGCCGTGGGGGGGCTATGGCTACACCTTC.

The chain has TRBV10-2 and TRBJ1-1; TRBD1 agrees at 7 bases. Germline-derived CDR1 and CDR2 are WSHSY and SAAADI. J gave up 4 bases and V 6 bases, and 14 bases lay outside the gene matches. This CDR3 is built from 16 residues. The CDR3 sequence: CASRRQGGGAGTEAFF. In DNA form, the CDR3 reads TGCGCCAGCAGACGACAGGGAGGCGGCGCGGGCACTGAAGCTTTCTTT.

The V call is TRBV9, the J call TRBJ2-2, with unresolved D. Germline CDR1 and CDR2: SGDLS and YYNGEE. V shed 3 bases and J shed 5 bases, with 8 bases lying between them. This CDR3 comprises 13 residues. Written as DNA, the CDR3 is TGTGCCAGCAGCGGATCTCTAACCGGGGAGCTGTTTTTT. Protein product: CASSGSLTGELFF.

This sequence joins TRBV30 and TRBJ2-1; D perhaps matches TRBD2 (5 bases). The CDR3 runs 11 residues. V lost 2 bases to trimming and J lost 8 bases, with 7 bases between them. Germline CDR1 GTSNPN, CDR2 SVGIG (reference sequence). The CDR3 sequence is CAWSNGDEQFF. The CDR3 DNA reads TGTGCCTGGAGTAACGGGGATGAGCAGTTCTTC.

The CDR3 protein is CASSLGSGNVIGTEAFF. CDR3 DNA sequence: TGCGCCAGCAGCCTCGGCTCGGGTAATGTTATTGGCACTGAAGCTTTCTTT. The chain has TRBV4-3 and TRBJ1-1; unclear D gene. Trimming removed 4 bases at V and 4 bases at J, with 22 bases between. The germline CDR1 and CDR2 sequences are LGHNA and YSLEER. The CDR3 covers 17 residues.

The chain employs TRBV19 and TRBJ1-4; D gene ambiguous. The CDR3 runs 15 residues. The germline CDR1 and CDR2 sequences are LNHDA and SQIVND (reference sequence). V lost 2 bases and J 12 bases, leaving 19 bases between the germline ends. The CDR3 DNA reads as TGTGCCAGTAGTATACCAGGATGGAACGGAAAGGAACTGTTTTTT. Its translation is CASSIPGWNGKELFF. The complete variable domain, with remaining parts taken from reference TRBV19 and TRBJ1-4, reads DGGITQSPKYLFRKEGQNVTLSCEQNLNHDAMYWYRQDPGQGLRLIYYSQIVNDFQKGDIAEGYSVSREKKESFPLTVTSAQKNPTAFYLCASSIPGWNGKELFFGSGTQLSVL.

The chain carries TRBV14 and TRBJ2-1; possibly TRBD2 for D (7 bases). The V gene's germline CDR1 is SGHDN and CDR2 FVKESK. CDR3 length equals 16 residues. Trimming removed 2 bases at V and 7 bases at J, with 18 bases between. The CDR3 reads CASSQPGGPLGNEQFF. Here the CDR3 DNA reads TGTGCCAGCAGCCAACCGGGGGGCCCCCTGGGGAATGAGCAGTTCTTC.